This T cell receptor (beta chain) is from a study of shared clonotypes between healthy human individuals. Concerning this clone itself: Other DNA sequences within the sample encode an identical CDR3.

V was pared by 3 bases and J by 2 bases, with 4 bases between. This CDR3 contains 11 residues. Germline V gene sequence: CDR1 GTSNPN, CDR2 SVGIG (reference sequence). Using immunoSEQ multiplex PCR, the repertoire was profiled, and TCRdb retains in-frame clones only, with some absent. There are some 2 million clones in the sample; roughly 94% occur only once, and 0.9% to 1.3% lies in the top ten. Terminally differentiated effector memory CD45RA+ cells were excluded by CCR7 positive selection of CD45RO-negative cells. This TCR came from a man aged 18-30 years in good health. Material for sequencing was naive CD8+ T cells sorted from blood. V usage is TRBV30 and J usage is TRBJ1-1; D not resolved. In DNA, the CDR3 is TGTGCCTGGAGCCGAAACACTGAAGCTTTCTTT. This sequence encodes CAWSRNTEAFF.